This T cell receptor beta chain comes out of a study of T cells in Graves' hyperthyroidism and ophthalmopathy. In this sample, this clonotype turned up many times. Its antigen is currently unknown. Study-level results: Ophthalmopathy onset followed model prediction by a median roughly 6 months.

The CDR3 runs 17 residues. Germline CDR1 and CDR2: SGHAT and FQDESV (reference sequence). V lost 2 bases and J 4 bases, leaving 20 bases between the germline ends. Stable Graves' hyperthyroidism meant no ophthalmopathy progression within 18 months. Clinical symptoms, serum thyroxine and TRAb, thyroid ultrasound and orbital computed tomography were used for the diagnoses. Approximately 10 ml of fresh peripheral blood supplied the PBMCs. Amplification yielded TCR beta CDR3 regions, with RNA transcripts as the source. A first-round RT-PCR of the TCR CDR3 used the HTBI primer set. One entry per CDR3 protein results from TCRdb running MiXCR on the multiplex PCR reads. In the table there are about 620,000 distinct CDR3 sequences, about 16% of which are singletons.

V is TRBV11-1 and J is TRBJ1-1, with D hard to call. Sequencing used blood. The sequence was obtained from a woman in her twenties or thirties with Graves' hyperthyroidism. The CDR3 DNA follows: TGTGCCAGCAGCTTAAGACGACTACCGGTGGGAGGCACTGAAGCTTTCTTT. Translating gives CASSLRRLPVGGTEAFF.